These T cell receptor beta chains were read from a single sample in a study of neurological immune-mediated disorders. One entry per CDR3 protein results from TCRdb running MiXCR on the 5' RACE reads. The repertoire consists of around 100,000 distinct CDR3 sequences, with under 14% occurring once and the leading ten covering approximately 3.3%. The sample comprised PBMCs. Every receptor here comes from a female donor with HTLV-1-associated myelopathy (HAM/TSP). CDR3s include the opening cysteine and the closing phenylalanine or tryptophan. Each record gives: clone size, CDR3 length, D gene, V gene, J gene, CDR3 protein, CDR3 DNA. D genes are given only for firm matches. Clone size is stated in some rows and not others, as once, few, many or a class when expanded.

abundance: many
len: 13
d_gene: .
v_gene: TRBV2
j_gene: TRBJ2-1
CDR3aa: CASRLANPNEQFF
CDR3nt: TGTGCCAGCAGACTAGCAAATCCGAATGAGCAGTTCTTC

abundance: many
len: 15
d_gene: .
v_gene: TRBV7-3
j_gene: TRBJ2-1
CDR3aa: CASSLMPGSYNEQFF
CDR3nt: TGTGCCAGCAGCTTAATGCCTGGTTCCTACAATGAGCAGTTCTTC

abundance: .
len: 15
d_gene: .
v_gene: TRBV25-1
j_gene: TRBJ2-1
CDR3aa: CASSEYSFHHNEQFF
CDR3nt: TGTGCCAGCAGTGAATATTCGTTTCACCACAATGAGCAGTTCTTC

abundance: many
len: 13
d_gene: TRBD1
v_gene: TRBV20-1
j_gene: TRBJ2-4
CDR3aa: CSAEGQGVYIQYF
CDR3nt: TGCAGTGCTGAGGGACAGGGAGTATACATTCAGTACTTC

abundance: many
len: 12
d_gene: .
v_gene: TRBV4-2
j_gene: TRBJ1-2
CDR3aa: CASSQNRNGYTF
CDR3nt: TGTGCCAGCAGCCAAAACAGGAATGGCTACACCTTC

abundance: many
len: 15
d_gene: TRBD1
v_gene: TRBV12-3/TRBV12-4
j_gene: TRBJ2-6
CDR3aa: CASSPTGYGANVLTF
CDR3nt: TGTGCCAGCAGCCCGACAGGGTACGGGGCCAACGTCCTGACTTTC

abundance: many
len: 15
d_gene: TRBD2
v_gene: TRBV3-1
j_gene: TRBJ2-3
CDR3aa: CASSQRGGALNTQYF
CDR3nt: TGTGCCAGCAGCCAACGCGGGGGGGCCCTAAATACGCAGTATTTT

abundance: .
len: 18
d_gene: .
v_gene: TRBV7-3
j_gene: TRBJ2-6
CDR3aa: CASSLRQGGRAGANVLTF
CDR3nt: TGTGCCAGCAGCTTACGGCAGGGCGGTCGCGCTGGGGCCAACGTCCTGACTTTC

abundance: many
len: 17
d_gene: .
v_gene: TRBV12-3/TRBV12-4
j_gene: TRBJ2-3
CDR3aa: CASSLASSSKLTDTQYF
CDR3nt: TGTGCCAGCAGTTTAGCCTCTAGCTCCAAACTCACAGATACGCAGTATTTT

abundance: many
len: 15
d_gene: TRBD1
v_gene: TRBV5-1
j_gene: TRBJ1-6
CDR3aa: CASEPGGQGNSPLHF
CDR3nt: TGCGCCAGCGAGCCGGGGGGACAGGGTAATTCACCCCTCCACTTT

abundance: many
len: 14
d_gene: .
v_gene: TRBV28
j_gene: TRBJ2-1
CDR3aa: CASNLGRIYNEQFF
CDR3nt: TGTGCCAGCAATTTAGGGCGTATTTACAATGAGCAGTTCTTC

abundance: many
len: 14
d_gene: .
v_gene: TRBV5-1
j_gene: TRBJ2-1
CDR3aa: CASQDPSSYNEQFF
CDR3nt: TGCGCCAGTCAGGACCCGAGCTCCTACAATGAGCAGTTCTTC

abundance: many
len: 13
d_gene: TRBD1
v_gene: TRBV12-3/TRBV12-4
j_gene: TRBJ2-5
CDR3aa: CASSFDRGETQYF
CDR3nt: TGTGCCAGCAGTTTTGACAGGGGAGAGACCCAGTACTTC

abundance: many
len: 14
d_gene: .
v_gene: TRBV5-6
j_gene: TRBJ1-6
CDR3aa: CASRPGVRNSPLHF
CDR3nt: TGTGCCAGCAGGCCAGGGGTTCGGAATTCACCCCTCCACTTT

abundance: many
len: 12
d_gene: .
v_gene: TRBV6-1
j_gene: TRBJ1-5
CDR3aa: CASSEQWGPQHF
CDR3nt: TGTGCCAGCAGTGAGCAATGGGGGCCCCAGCATTTT

abundance: many
len: 17
d_gene: .
v_gene: TRBV12-3/TRBV12-4
j_gene: TRBJ2-6
CDR3aa: CASSPQEWTLGANVLTF
CDR3nt: TGTGCCAGCAGTCCGCAGGAATGGACGCTTGGGGCCAACGTCCTGACTTTC

abundance: many
len: 15
d_gene: TRBD1
v_gene: TRBV15
j_gene: TRBJ1-5
CDR3aa: CATSSPRQGGQPQHF
CDR3nt: TGTGCCACCAGCTCCCCAAGACAGGGAGGTCAGCCCCAGCATTTT

abundance: .
len: 13
d_gene: TRBD1
v_gene: TRBV3-1
j_gene: TRBJ1-6
CDR3aa: CASSADRGSPLHF
CDR3nt: TGTGCCAGCAGCGCGGACAGGGGGTCACCCCTCCACTTT

abundance: many
len: 11
d_gene: .
v_gene: TRBV6-1
j_gene: TRBJ1-6
CDR3aa: CASSNDSPLHF
CDR3nt: TGTGCCAGCAGTAACGATTCACCCCTCCACTTT

abundance: many
len: 15
d_gene: TRBD1
v_gene: TRBV5-6
j_gene: TRBJ2-7
CDR3aa: CASSLGDRGTYEQYF
CDR3nt: TGTGCCAGCAGCTTGGGGGACAGGGGCACCTACGAGCAGTACTTC

abundance: .
len: 14
d_gene: .
v_gene: TRBV20-1
j_gene: TRBJ1-5
CDR3aa: CSARTFPGNQPQHF
CDR3nt: TGCAGTGCTAGGACCTTCCCGGGGAATCAGCCCCAGCATTTT

abundance: many
len: 17
d_gene: TRBD1
v_gene: TRBV5-1
j_gene: TRBJ1-2
CDR3aa: CASSRTGGFSENYGYTF
CDR3nt: TGCGCCAGCAGCAGGACAGGGGGTTTTAGTGAGAACTATGGCTACACCTTC

abundance: many
len: 16
d_gene: TRBD2
v_gene: TRBV20-1
j_gene: TRBJ2-3
CDR3aa: CSARDFLAGGTDTQYF
CDR3nt: TGCAGTGCTAGAGATTTTCTAGCGGGGGGAACGGATACGCAGTATTTT

abundance: many
len: 16
d_gene: TRBD2
v_gene: TRBV20-1
j_gene: TRBJ2-2
CDR3aa: CSARTLAGGNTGELFF
CDR3nt: TGCAGTGCTAGAACACTAGCGGGGGGGAACACCGGGGAGCTGTTTTTT

abundance: many
len: 13
d_gene: .
v_gene: TRBV6-5
j_gene: TRBJ1-1
CDR3aa: CASSYGVQTEAFF
CDR3nt: TGTGCCAGCAGTTACGGGGTTCAGACTGAAGCTTTCTTT

abundance: many
len: 18
d_gene: TRBD1
v_gene: TRBV7-9
j_gene: TRBJ2-7
CDR3aa: CASSIGGAAGGRRYEQYF
CDR3nt: TGTGCCAGCAGCATCGGTGGGGCGGCAGGGGGCAGACGGTACGAGCAGTACTTC

abundance: many
len: 13
d_gene: .
v_gene: TRBV7-3
j_gene: TRBJ1-5
CDR3aa: CASSRQPNQPQHF
CDR3nt: TGTGCCAGCAGCCGACAACCCAATCAGCCCCAGCATTTT

abundance: many
len: 13
d_gene: .
v_gene: TRBV5-5
j_gene: TRBJ2-3
CDR3aa: CASSLLPPGTQYF
CDR3nt: TGTGCCAGCAGCTTGCTCCCCCCTGGTACGCAGTATTTT

abundance: many
len: 12
d_gene: .
v_gene: TRBV29-1
j_gene: TRBJ2-1
CDR3aa: CSIQGWDNEQFF
CDR3nt: TGCAGCATACAGGGTTGGGACAATGAGCAGTTCTTC

abundance: many
len: 19
d_gene: TRBD2
v_gene: TRBV5-1
j_gene: TRBJ2-1
CDR3aa: CASSFSPSGGASSYNEQFF
CDR3nt: TGCGCCAGCAGCTTTTCCCCTAGCGGGGGGGCAAGCTCCTACAATGAGCAGTTCTTC

abundance: many
len: 15
d_gene: .
v_gene: TRBV6-2/TRBV6-3
j_gene: TRBJ2-2
CDR3aa: CASSRFGANTGELFF
CDR3nt: TGTGCCAGCAGCCGATTCGGGGCTAACACCGGGGAGCTGTTTTTT

abundance: .
len: 14
d_gene: .
v_gene: TRBV20-1
j_gene: TRBJ1-3
CDR3aa: CSAIGGASGNTIYF
CDR3nt: TGCAGTGCTATAGGCGGGGCCTCTGGAAACACCATATATTTT

abundance: few
len: 16
d_gene: .
v_gene: TRBV19
j_gene: TRBJ2-6
CDR3aa: CASMPGIRAGANVLTF
CDR3nt: TGTGCCAGTATGCCGGGGATCCGTGCTGGGGCCAACGTCCTGACTTTC

abundance: many
len: 15
d_gene: TRBD2
v_gene: TRBV20-1
j_gene: TRBJ2-1
CDR3aa: CSALGTLAGYNEQFF
CDR3nt: TGCAGTGCTCTCGGTACCCTAGCGGGGTACAATGAGCAGTTCTTC

abundance: many
len: 13
d_gene: .
v_gene: TRBV9
j_gene: TRBJ2-5
CDR3aa: CASSVVPQETQYF
CDR3nt: TGTGCCAGCAGCGTAGTCCCCCAAGAGACCCAGTACTTC

abundance: many
len: 17
d_gene: TRBD1
v_gene: TRBV4-1
j_gene: TRBJ1-5
CDR3aa: CASSPPPGQGYNQPQHF
CDR3nt: TGCGCCAGCAGCCCTCCACCGGGACAGGGATACAATCAGCCCCAGCATTTT

abundance: many
len: 13
d_gene: TRBD1
v_gene: TRBV10-3
j_gene: TRBJ2-7
CDR3aa: CAVDPGQGREQYF
CDR3nt: TGTGCCGTCGACCCGGGACAGGGCCGCGAGCAGTACTTC